This T cell receptor (beta chain) derives from a study of cytotoxic CD8 clonotypes in ibrutinib-treated CLL (dated by TCRdb to the early 2020s). With respect to the entire study: In this cohort, some 14 patients were treatment-naive and more than 9 were relapsed/refractory, while around 17 had unmutated IGHV. Responses were partial in around 24 patients and complete in 2; after median around 65 months follow-up, about 14 stayed in remission and about 12 progressed. Response samples were obtained after a median of roughly eleven months of treatment, with a range of roughly 6 to 40 months. An average of roughly 270,000 productive templates and some 100,000 productive rearrangements was obtained per sample. Of the 85 to 90 participants in the trial, approximately 26 had longitudinal samples available. Cryopreserved peripheral blood mononuclear cells were collected before treatment, at response, and at either disease progression or sustained remission. Patients were still on ibrutinib when every remission and progressive disease sample was collected. Beyond this particular receptor, the publication reports: At baseline, clonality was higher than in age-matched healthy donors and showed a strong correlation with circulating CD8+ T-cell counts. Public clonotypes were rare and either shrank or stayed stable during treatment, and the rise in clonality at ibrutinib response reflected expansion of private clonotypes. Clonality rose at ibrutinib response, remained stable during sustained remission, and dropped back toward baseline at progression. Lymph node repertoires were not examined, and the timing of sampling was not matched between patients in sustained remission and those whose disease progressed.

For this clone: No antigen is known for it. No much larger clonotype is one base removed from it; base qualities were not supplied.

A MiSeq instrument was used for deep resolution sequencing, which targeted depths ranging from 1 in 1 million up to 1 in 200,000 T cells, with coverage averaging 10x for each clonotype. The immunoSEQ hsTCRB Kit was used to generate the TCR beta libraries. The published analysis was carried out like this. The data were analyzed with ImmunoSEQ Analyzer and ImmunoSEQ Data Assistant, and V, D and J gene assignments followed IMGT definitions. Clonality, which ranges from 0 to 1, was calculated as one minus the normalized Shannon entropy of productive rearrangement frequencies. Public clonotype analysis was restricted to overrepresented clonotypes comprising at least 0.05% of each patient's repertoire. Roughly 12 age-matched healthy donor repertoires from immuneACCESS were used as controls for clonality. The source is immuneACCESS, and TCRdb retained only in-frame sequences with V and J called. Part of the clones is not carried over; for the studies checked, unresolved V genes explain less than half of this, and the remainder is unexplained. V and J calls and clone size are those listed in that table; D and trimming were worked out from the DNA. This sample lists about 35,000 clones; over 55% were detected once. 16% of the sample is taken by the ten largest.

The sample's time point, from its label and the paper: progressive disease on ibrutinib. For TCR beta library preparation, around 2 micrograms of genomic DNA were isolated from cryopreserved PBMCs. Longitudinal blood samples from CLL patients on ibrutinib monotherapy were analyzed using high-throughput TCR beta sequencing. Patients were enrolled in a phase 2 open-label single-center ibrutinib monotherapy trial. Based on the germline V gene, the CDR1 and CDR2 sequences are SGDLS and YYNGEE. V trim: 1 base; J trim: 2 bases; unmatched bases: 4. Its CDR3 holds 15 amino acids, cysteine through phenylalanine. Here the CDR3 DNA is all that survives: 45 bases in frame from base 1.

This sample comprised PBMCs, obtained at disease progression, from a patient treated with ibrutinib. The receptor's source is a human donor with chronic lymphocytic leukemia. The chain links TRBV9 with TRBJ1-1; the junction holds 8 bases that match TRBD1. The sequenced DNA: TGTGCCAGCAGCGTAACGGGACAGGCCAACACTGAAGCTTTCTTT. It codes for CASSVTGQANTEAFF.